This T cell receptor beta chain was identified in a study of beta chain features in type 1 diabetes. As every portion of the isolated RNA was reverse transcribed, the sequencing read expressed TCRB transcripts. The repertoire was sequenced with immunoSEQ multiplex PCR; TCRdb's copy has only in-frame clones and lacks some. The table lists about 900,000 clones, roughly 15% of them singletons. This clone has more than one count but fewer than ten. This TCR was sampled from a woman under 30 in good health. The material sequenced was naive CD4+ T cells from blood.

The CDR3 region is CASSKYHLAGTSGSGEQFF. Here the CDR3 DNA reads TGTGCCAGTAGTAAATACCATCTCGCCGGGACTAGCGGGAGTGGAGAGCAGTTCTTC. The chain is built from TRBV19 and TRBJ2-1, with TRBD2 identical over 14 bases. Germline CDR1 LNHDA, CDR2 SQIVND (reference sequence). This CDR3 spans 19 amino acids. Losses at the gene ends were 4 bases for V and 10 bases for J; bases not matched to a gene: 18.